These 9 T cell receptor beta chains were sequenced from one sample in a study of blood T cell repertoires in COVID-19. Clones were read by immunoSEQ multiplex PCR, and TCRdb kept only the in-frame ones, dropping some. The table lists 120,000 or so clones, around nine tenths of them singletons, with approximately 8% in the top ten. Input material: peripheral blood. These receptor sequences come from a man aged 45 to 65 with acute or convalescent COVID-19.

V gene TRBV18 combines with J gene TRBJ2-5, with 8 bases that match TRBD2. The CDR3 runs to 16 residues. Germline loops: CDR1 KGHSH, CDR2 LQKENI. The trim removed 3 bases at V and 5 bases at J, leaving 11 bases unmatched. The DNA of the CDR3 is TGTGCCAGCTCACCGCTCAGGAGCGGGGGCGCGGAGACCCAGTACTTC. This translates into CASSPLRSGGAETQYF.

This chain uses TRBV10-3 with TRBJ2-3, with a possible D match to TRBD2 (5 bases). The CDR3 has 14 amino acids. Germline V lookup: CDR1 ENHRY, CDR2 SYGVKD. V gave up 6 bases and J gave up 0 bases, with 10 bases separating them. The CDR3 sequence: CAISIGLSTDTQYF. For the CDR3, the DNA is TGTGCCATCAGCATTGGACTCAGCACAGATACGCAGTATTTT.

In its sample, this clone was seen once. This chain uses TRBV6-4 with TRBJ2-1; TRBD2 agrees at 11 bases. CDR3 length: 17 amino acids. Per the germline V gene, CDR1 is MRHNA and CDR2 is SNTAGT. The ends lost 2 bases at V and 6 bases at J; junction bases unmatched: 9. CDR3 in DNA: TGTGCCAGCAGTGACGGGGTAGCGGGAGGGCCGGCCAATGAGCAGTTCTTC. Protein: CASSDGVAGGPANEQFF.

This chain joins TRBV10-3 and TRBJ2-7, with 8 bases matching TRBD1. V shed 7 bases and J 3 bases; nucleotides not matched to a gene: 8. Germline lookup yields CDR1 ENHRY and CDR2 SYGVKD. There are 14 residues in the CDR3. The CDR3, as DNA: TGTGCCATCACCCAGGACAGGGCCGGCTACGAGCAGTACTTC. This gives the protein CAITQDRAGYEQYF.

V usage is TRBV6-5 and J usage is TRBJ2-1, with D perhaps matching TRBD2 (5 bases). The germline gives CDR1 MNHEY, CDR2 SVGAGI. Trimming pared 10 bases from V and 8 bases from J, leaving 15 bases between. The CDR3 is made up of 12 amino acids. Here the CDR3 reads CATGRGVDEQFF. CDR3 in DNA: TGTGCCACCGGACGGGGAGTAGATGAGCAGTTCTTC.

The V call is TRBV5-6, the J call TRBJ1-6, with a tentative D call TRBD1 (5 bases). CDR1 is SGHDT, CDR2 YYEEEE, per germline. V shed 0 bases and J shed 5 bases, with 12 bases lying between them. The CDR3 is made up of 16 amino acids. CDR3 residues: CASSLVQGPNNSPLHF. CDR3 in DNA: TGTGCCAGCAGCTTGGTTCAGGGCCCGAATAATTCACCCCTCCACTTT.

This clone was seen just once. This chain connects TRBV6-5 to TRBJ2-1, with a weak D call TRBD2 (6 bases). The V gene's germline CDR1 is MNHEY and CDR2 SVGAGI. The CDR3 loop spans 15 amino acids. The V end was cut by 0 bases, the J end by 5 bases, with 11 bases between. The CDR3 spells CASSYSISGNNEQFF. The CDR3 DNA reads as TGTGCCAGCAGTTACTCGATTAGCGGAAACAATGAGCAGTTCTTC.

The chain has TRBV19 and TRBJ1-4, with 11 positions matching TRBD1. CDR3 length: 14 residues. After removal of 10 bases from V and 6 bases from J, the junction contained 7 bases not matched to a gene. Germline V CDR1 and CDR2: LNHDA, SQIVND (reference sequence). This CDR3 reads CATAGDRGDEKLFF. CDR3 nucleotide sequence: TGTGCCACCGCCGGGGACAGGGGGGATGAAAAACTGTTTTTT.

The CDR3 bases are TGTGCCAGCAGCCGTGGGCAGGGGGCGGGAACTAATGAAAAACTGTTTTTT. Protein sequence: CASSRGQGAGTNEKLFF. This rearrangement joins TRBV11-2 to TRBJ1-4; 8 positions match TRBD1. Germline-derived CDR1 and CDR2 are SGHAT and FQNNGV. CDR3 length: 17 amino acids. After removal of 5 bases from V and 1 base from J, the junction contained 9 bases not matched to a gene.